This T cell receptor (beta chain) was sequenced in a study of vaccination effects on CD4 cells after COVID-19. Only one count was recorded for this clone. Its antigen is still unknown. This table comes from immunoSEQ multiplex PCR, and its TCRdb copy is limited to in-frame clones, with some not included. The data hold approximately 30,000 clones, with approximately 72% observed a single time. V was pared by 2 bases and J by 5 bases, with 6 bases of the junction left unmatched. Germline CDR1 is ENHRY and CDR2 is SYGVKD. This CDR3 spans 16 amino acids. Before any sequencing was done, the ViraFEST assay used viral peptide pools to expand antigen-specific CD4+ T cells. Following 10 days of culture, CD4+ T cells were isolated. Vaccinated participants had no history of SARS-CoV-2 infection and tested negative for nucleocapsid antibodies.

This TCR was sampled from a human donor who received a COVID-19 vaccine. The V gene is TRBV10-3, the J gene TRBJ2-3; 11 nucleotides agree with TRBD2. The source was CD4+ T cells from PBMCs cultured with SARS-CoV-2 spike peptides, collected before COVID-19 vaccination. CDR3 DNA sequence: TGTGCCATCAGTGAGGGTAGCGGGAGGGTCGGAGATACGCAGTATTTT. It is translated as CAISEGSGRVGDTQYF.